This passage covers 20 T cell receptor beta chains from one sample sequenced in a study of T cell changes during pregnancy in multiple sclerosis. Clones were read by immunoSEQ multiplex PCR, and TCRdb kept only the in-frame ones, dropping some. The sample lists around 50,000 clones, almost 95% seen once, with 0.65% to 0.7% in the top ten. The material sequenced was CD4+ T cells from peripheral blood mononuclear cells, taken in the third trimester of pregnancy. The receptors originated from a female donor with multiple sclerosis, enrolled in a pregnancy study.

This chain connects TRBV5-5 to TRBJ2-7; TRBD1 matches 9 bases. V gave up 4 bases and J gave up 3 bases; unmatched junction bases: 11. CDR1 is SGHKS and CDR2 is YYEKEE in the germline V gene (reference sequence). CDR3 size: 16 residues. The CDR3 coding sequence is TGTGCCAGCAGCCACAGACAGGGGGTTTTCCTCTACGAGCAGTACTTC. It translates to CASSHRQGVFLYEQYF.

The chain joins TRBV7-8 to TRBJ1-3; no reliable D call. V lost 5 bases and J lost 11, with 22 bases in between. The V gene's germline CDR1 is SGHVS and CDR2 FQNEAQ. The CDR3 contains 15 residues. The CDR3 sequence is CASSGSAALGNPIYF. In nucleotides, the CDR3 is TGTGCCAGCAGCGGGAGCGCGGCCCTAGGGAACCCCATATATTTT.

V and J are TRBV10-2 and TRBJ2-1; D unclear. V lost 4 bases and J 1 base, leaving 5 bases between the germline ends. Looked up from germline, CDR1 is WSHSY and CDR2 is SAAADI. The CDR3 is 13 amino acids. The CDR3 nucleotides are TGCGCCAGCAGTGTTTTATCCTACAATGAGCAGTTCTTC. It codes for CASSVLSYNEQFF.

This chain links TRBV5-1 with TRBJ1-4, with D possibly being TRBD1 (5 bases). Trimming left V 3 bases short and J 8 bases short, with 11 bases between. The CDR3 contains 13 residues. Germline lookup yields CDR1 SGHRS and CDR2 YFSETQ. CDR3 protein: CASSSQVEEKLFF. CDR3 in DNA: TGCGCCAGCAGCTCACAGGTCGAGGAAAAACTGTTTTTT.

CDR3 sequence: CASRLSGTSYNEQFF. CDR3 coding DNA: TGCGCCAGCCGCCTCTCCGGGACAAGTTACAATGAGCAGTTCTTC. The chain links TRBV5-1 to TRBJ2-1, with D perhaps TRBD1 (6 bases). The V gene lost 7 bases and the J gene lost 4 bases, with 18 bases spanning the gap. CDR3 length: 15 amino acids. Germline-derived CDR1 and CDR2 are SGHRS and YFSETQ.

The CDR3 sequence: CARSLDRGRPVGQPQHF. The CDR3 DNA follows: TGTGCCAGAAGCTTGGACAGGGGGCGCCCGGTAGGTCAGCCCCAGCATTTT. This chain connects TRBV5-3 to TRBJ1-5; 9 bases align to TRBD1. TRBV5-3 has ORF status, its function being uncertain. V gave up 0 bases and J gave up 6 bases; unmatched junction bases: 10. This CDR3 spans 17 amino acids.

The chain combines TRBV7-2 with TRBJ2-1, with a weak D call TRBD1 (6 bases). The V end lost 5 bases, the J end lost 7 bases, and 18 bases lay between the germline ends. Germline CDR1 SGHTA, CDR2 FQGNSA. This CDR3 contains 15 residues. The CDR3 nucleotides are TGTGCCAGCAGCCCGTGGGGGCTAGGCAGTAATGAGCAGTTCTTC. This codes for CASSPWGLGSNEQFF.

The gene calls are TRBV10-1 and TRBJ1-5; D is unresolved. Between the trimmed V and J ends, which lost 5 bases and 0 bases, there was a span of 14 bases. The germline V gene encodes CDR1 WNHNN and CDR2 SYGVQD (reference sequence). The CDR3 is 16 residues long. The CDR3 region has the DNA TGCGCCAGCAGTTCCACCGGGAGGGATAGCAATCAGCCCCAGCATTTT. Residues: CASSSTGRDSNQPQHF.

This sequence joins TRBV5-1 and TRBJ1-2; weak D call: TRBD1 (5 bases). Looked up from germline, CDR1 is SGHRS and CDR2 is YFSETQ. This CDR3 spans 16 amino acids. Trimming shortened V by 4 bases and J by 4 bases, and 20 bases separated the two germline ends. The CDR3 coding sequence is TGCGCCAGCAGCCCGTCCCGTTTGACAGACCGCTATGGCTACACCTTC. Translated: CASSPSRLTDRYGYTF.

The chain uses TRBV19 and TRBJ2-1; a weak D match, TRBD2 (5 bases). V lost 6 bases and J 0 bases, leaving 12 bases between the germline ends. This CDR3 has 15 amino acids. Germline CDR1 LNHDA, CDR2 SQIVND (reference sequence). Here the CDR3 reads CASSGKSFSYNEQFF. CDR3 bases: TGTGCCAGTAGCGGGAAATCTTTCTCCTACAATGAGCAGTTCTTC.

The J gene is TRBJ2-4, the V gene TRBV5-1; perhaps TRBD2 as D (6 bases). Germline assignment: CDR1 SGHRS and CDR2 YFSETQ. This CDR3 spans 17 amino acids. Trimming removed 5 bases from V and 2 bases from J, with 20 bases in between. CDR3 coding DNA: TGCGCCAGCAGATATAGTTCCGGGGCGGGAACCAAAAACATTCAGTACTTC. This encodes CASRYSSGAGTKNIQYF.

This clone was picked up one time. The rearrangement links TRBV18 to TRBJ2-3; maybe TRBD1 (6 bases). V lost 8 bases and J lost 3, with 18 bases in between. Germline assignment: CDR1 KGHSH and CDR2 LQKENI. The CDR3 runs 15 residues. CDR3 sequence reads: CASVQDRGPTDTQYF. The CDR3 DNA follows: TGTGCCAGCGTACAGGACAGAGGTCCAACAGATACGCAGTATTTT.

The genes are TRBV27 and TRBJ2-2; possible D gene TRBD1, 6 bases. Germline lookup yields CDR1 MNHEY and CDR2 SMNVEV (reference sequence). The CDR3 totals 14 residues. Trimming took off 7 bases at V and 2 bases at J, with 11 bases between the two ends. The CDR3 coding sequence is TGTGCCAGCAAGAGGGACATAAACACCGGGGAGCTGTTTTTT. This codes for CASKRDINTGELFF.

As to this clone: A read error may produce the germline difference seen at one junction end. The gene calls are TRBV7-7 and TRBJ2-5, with D maybe TRBD2 (5 bases). The CDR3 totals 13 residues. CDR1 is SSHAT and CDR2 is FNYEAQ in the germline V gene (reference sequence). CDR3 in DNA: TGTGCTAGCAGCTCGAGCGGACAAGAGACCCAGTACTTC. Protein: CASSSSGQETQYF.

The chain links TRBV7-9 to TRBJ2-1; possibly TRBD2 for D (5 bases). The CDR3 covers 13 residues. Trimming pared 3 bases from V and 6 bases from J, leaving 9 bases between. Germline lookup yields CDR1 SEHNR and CDR2 FQNEAQ (reference sequence). CDR3 in amino acids: CASSFGVFNEQFF. CDR3 nucleotides: TGTGCCAGCAGCTTCGGGGTTTTCAATGAGCAGTTCTTC.

This chain joins TRBV18 and TRBJ1-5, with D possibly TRBD1 on 5 matching bases. Germline V CDR1 and CDR2: KGHSH, LQKENI. V lost 2 bases and J lost 4, with 6 bases in between. CDR3 size: 13 residues. This CDR3 reads CASSPSGNQPQHF. The CDR3 DNA reads as TGTGCCAGCTCACCATCAGGGAATCAGCCCCAGCATTTT.

The chain joins TRBV10-3 to TRBJ1-5; possible D gene TRBD1, 6 bases. Germline V lookup: CDR1 ENHRY, CDR2 SYGVKD. Between the trimmed V and J ends, which lost 0 bases and 6 bases, there was a span of 12 bases. The CDR3 runs to 15 residues. The CDR3 nucleotides read TGTGCCATCAGTGAGTCAACAGGGTGGGGTCAGCCCCAGCATTTT. Translated: CAISESTGWGQPQHF.

CDR3: CASSQGLAEHYEQYF. Here the CDR3 DNA reads TGTGCCAGCAGCCAAGGACTAGCGGAGCACTACGAGCAGTACTTC. V gene TRBV14 combines with J gene TRBJ2-7; TRBD2 matches 9 bases. J lost 3 bases, V lost 1 base, and 4 bases had no gene match. The germline gives CDR1 SGHDN, CDR2 FVKESK. The CDR3 consists of 15 residues.

The CDR3 nucleotides read TGTGCCAGCAGCTTGCGGAGTACTGGGGCCAACGTCCTGACTTTC. Translation: CASSLRSTGANVLTF. V and J are TRBV5-4 and TRBJ2-6; D is unclear. The V end lost 1 base, the J end lost 2 bases, and 7 bases lay between the germline ends. The CDR3 is 15 amino acids. From germline, CDR1 is SGHNT and CDR2 YYREEE (reference sequence).

The gene calls are TRBV9 and TRBJ2-1; 10 bases agree with TRBD2. The CDR3 consists of 15 residues. V dropped 0 bases and J dropped 5; count of bases not matched to a gene: 2. Germline-derived CDR1 and CDR2 are SGDLS and YYNGEE. The CDR3 spells CASSVDGLADNEQFF. The CDR3 nucleotides read TGTGCCAGCAGCGTAGACGGACTAGCGGACAATGAGCAGTTCTTC.